One and the same sample provided the 2 T cell receptor beta chains below, sequenced in a study of response to subunit inactivated influenza vaccine. TCRdb reanalysed the RT-PCR reads using MiXCR and keeps one entry per CDR3 protein. The table records around 570,000 distinct CDR3 sequences, approximately 10% of them present only once. Separately, the same data were catalogued under a study of T cells expressing NK-cell markers. That source reports: cDNA encoding TCR beta was synthesized via 5'RACE template switching incorporating UMIs.

Specimen: PBMCs from blood, collected on the day of vaccination. These receptors came from a man in his forties or fifties who received an inactivated influenza vaccine.

This clonotype was detected ten times or more. The chain links TRBV27 to TRBJ2-3; tentatively, D is TRBD1 (6 bases). Trimming took off 6 bases at V and 0 bases at J, with 10 bases between the two ends. Germline V gene data show CDR1 as MNHEY and CDR2 as SMNVEV (reference sequence). This CDR3 spans 14 amino acids. CDR3 loop: CASRGALSTDTQYF. CDR3 nucleotide sequence: TGTGCCAGCAGGGGGGCACTAAGCACAGATACGCAGTATTTT.

This clonotype has just a few counts. The chain links TRBV6-1 to TRBJ1-2, with 7 positions matching TRBD1. The CDR3 has 16 residues. V was clipped by 6 bases and J by 4 bases; unmatched bases: 14. The germline V gene has CDR1 MNHNS and CDR2 SASEGT. The CDR3 sequence is CASRGTDKPWSYGYTF. CDR3 DNA: TGTGCCAGCAGGGGGACAGACAAGCCCTGGAGCTATGGCTACACCTTC.